These T cell receptor beta chains were read from a single sample in a study of T cell repertoires in cytomegalovirus infection. Their target antigens are unknown. Each CDR3 protein is one row after TCRdb ran MiXCR on the reads. The sample includes about 570,000 distinct CDR3 sequences, around two fifths seen only once; the top ten take 48%. The specimen comprised cultured PBMCs, sampled from culture after CMV antigen stimulation. The receptors come from a human donor in good health (CMV status not recorded). Some clones in this sample may be carry-over from other donors' samples. Both conserved end residues are part of each CDR3. A D gene is named only where the DNA matches it firmly. Expanded clones get a size class; other rows say once, few or many, or leave the size out.

V	J	size	D	DNA	CDR3
TRBV28	TRBJ2-5	-	-	TGTGCCAGCAGCCCAACCGACGGCAGTGAAGAGACCCAGTACTTC	CASSPTDGSEETQYF
TRBV5-4	TRBJ2-1	-	-	TGTGCCAGCAGCCCTTACCTCAAGGGGGAGCAGTTCTTC	CASSPYLKGEQFF
TRBV5-6	TRBJ2-3	few	-	TGTGCCAGCAGCTTGGCCGGGGTGGGGAACACAGATACGCAGTATTTT	CASSLAGVGNTDTQYF
TRBV7-6	TRBJ1-1	few	-	TGTGCCAGCAGTAACAGTGGAGGGGACACTGAAGCTTTCTTT	CASSNSGGDTEAFF
TRBV28	TRBJ1-6	-	TRBD1	TGTGCCAGCGGTTCAGGGGGTTCACCCCTCCACTTT	CASGSGGSPLHF
TRBV28	TRBJ1-1	-	TRBD1	TGTGCCAGCAGTTCAGGGGGGGATGCCGCTCCTGAAGCTTTCTTT	CASSSGGDAAPEAFF
TRBV12-3/TRBV12-4	TRBJ1-3	-	-	TGTGCCAGCAGGTCCCTGTCCGGAACTGGAAACACCATATATTTT	CASRSLSGTGNTIYF
TRBV10-3	TRBJ2-2	-	TRBD1	TGTGCCATCAGTGAGTCCCGACAGGGCGGTGGGGAGCTGTTTTTT	CAISESRQGGGELFF
TRBV7-2	TRBJ2-1	-	-	TGTGCCAGCAGCCCCCCCTCCAGGGTCGGGCAGTTCTTC	CASSPPSRVGQFF
TRBV5-5	TRBJ1-1	-	-	TGTGCCAGCAGCCAACCCTTGACTGGCACTGAAGCTTTCTTT	CASSQPLTGTEAFF
TRBV10-3	TRBJ2-7	few	-	TGTGCCATCAGAGAAACAGGGTACGAGCAGTACTTC	CAIRETGYEQYF
TRBV12-3/TRBV12-4	TRBJ2-1	-	-	TGTGCCAGCAGTTTAACCCAAGGGTCCTACAATGAGCAGTTCTTC	CASSLTQGSYNEQFF
TRBV5-4	TRBJ1-2	-	TRBD1	TGTGCCAGCAGATGGACAGGGGACCGGGGTGGCTACACCTTC	CASRWTGDRGGYTF
TRBV6-1	TRBJ1-1	-	TRBD1	TGTGCCAGCAGAATGGACAGGGCGAACACTGAAGCTTTCTTT	CASRMDRANTEAFF
TRBV20-1	TRBJ2-3	-	-	TGCAGTGCTAGACCTCTGGGGAGCTCTAGCACAGATACGCAGTATTTT	CSARPLGSSSTDTQYF
TRBV19	TRBJ1-3	-	-	TGTGCCAGTAGCTCCCAGGGCTTCTCTGGAAACACCATATATTTT	CASSSQGFSGNTIYF
TRBV25-1	TRBJ2-1	-	-	TGTGCCAGCAGTGAAGGGGGGGGACACCACTACAATGAGCAGTTCTTC	CASSEGGGHHYNEQFF
TRBV2	TRBJ2-2	few	-	TGTGCCAGCAGGGTCGACAGATACACCGGGGAGCTGTTTTTT	CASRVDRYTGELFF
TRBV12-3/TRBV12-4	TRBJ1-1	few	-	TGTGCCAGTCAGGGGTTTTATGGAGCTTTCTTT	CASQGFYGAFF
TRBV7-8	TRBJ2-3	-	-	TGTGCCAGCAGCTTTGATCGTGATACGCAGTATTTT	CASSFDRDTQYF
TRBV12-3/TRBV12-4	TRBJ2-7	-	TRBD2	TGTGCCAGCAGTCCCCCGGGGGGGGCTTACGAGCAGTACTTC	CASSPPGGAYEQYF
TRBV7-9	TRBJ1-1	few	-	TGTGCCAGCAGCGTAACAGGGTTGGCTGAAGCTTTCTTT	CASSVTGLAEAFF